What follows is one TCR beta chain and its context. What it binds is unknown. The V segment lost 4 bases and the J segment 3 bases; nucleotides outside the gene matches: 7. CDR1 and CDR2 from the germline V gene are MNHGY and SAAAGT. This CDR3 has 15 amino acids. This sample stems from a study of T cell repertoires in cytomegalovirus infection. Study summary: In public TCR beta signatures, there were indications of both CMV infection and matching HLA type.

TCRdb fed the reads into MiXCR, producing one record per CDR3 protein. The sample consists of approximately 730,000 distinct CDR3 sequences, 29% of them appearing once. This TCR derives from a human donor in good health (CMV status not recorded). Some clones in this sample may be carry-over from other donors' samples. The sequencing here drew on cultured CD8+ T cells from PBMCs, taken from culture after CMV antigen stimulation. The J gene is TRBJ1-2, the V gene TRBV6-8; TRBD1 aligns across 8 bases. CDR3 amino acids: CASSSSQGGYYGYTF. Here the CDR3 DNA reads TGTGCCAGCAGTTCCTCACAGGGGGGTTACTATGGCTACACCTTC.